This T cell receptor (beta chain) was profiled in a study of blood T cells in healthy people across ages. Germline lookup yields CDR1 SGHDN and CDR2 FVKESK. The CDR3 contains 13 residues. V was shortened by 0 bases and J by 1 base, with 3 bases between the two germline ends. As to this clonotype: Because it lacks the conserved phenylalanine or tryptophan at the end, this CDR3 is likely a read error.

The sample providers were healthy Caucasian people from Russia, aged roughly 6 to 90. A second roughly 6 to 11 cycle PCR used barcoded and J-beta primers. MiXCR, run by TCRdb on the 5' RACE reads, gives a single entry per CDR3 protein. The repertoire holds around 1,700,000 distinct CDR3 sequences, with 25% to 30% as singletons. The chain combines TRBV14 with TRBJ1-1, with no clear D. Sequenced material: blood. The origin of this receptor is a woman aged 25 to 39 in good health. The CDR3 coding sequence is TGTGCCAGCAGCCAAGATGAGAACACTGAAGCTTTCTTG. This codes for CASSQDENTEAFL.